This TCR beta chain was captured by sequencing in a study of blood T cell repertoires in COVID-19. The wider study: Acute-phase and convalescent COVID-19 samples originated in the United States, Italy and Spain.

Per the original methods: Nucleated cell counts were estimated from reference gene primer amplification. Method: immunoSEQ multiplex PCR; TCRdb's copy keeps in-frame clones and lacks some. V and J calls and clone size are as listed in that table; D and trimming were resolved from the DNA. Of fewer than 150,000 clones listed, less than 85% are singletons. Germline V gene sequence: CDR1 SGHTA, CDR2 FQGNSA. The CDR3 contains 15 residues. Trimming stripped 5 bases from V and 5 bases from J, with 18 bases between. The sequenced sample consisted of peripheral blood. The V call is TRBV7-2, the J call TRBJ2-5; maybe TRBD1 (6 bases). The sequence derives from a human donor in a cohort sampled during active COVID-19. The CDR3 bases are TGTGCCAGCAGCACCCGACAGGCAGGGAAGGAGACCCAGTACTTC. This gives the protein CASSTRQAGKETQYF.